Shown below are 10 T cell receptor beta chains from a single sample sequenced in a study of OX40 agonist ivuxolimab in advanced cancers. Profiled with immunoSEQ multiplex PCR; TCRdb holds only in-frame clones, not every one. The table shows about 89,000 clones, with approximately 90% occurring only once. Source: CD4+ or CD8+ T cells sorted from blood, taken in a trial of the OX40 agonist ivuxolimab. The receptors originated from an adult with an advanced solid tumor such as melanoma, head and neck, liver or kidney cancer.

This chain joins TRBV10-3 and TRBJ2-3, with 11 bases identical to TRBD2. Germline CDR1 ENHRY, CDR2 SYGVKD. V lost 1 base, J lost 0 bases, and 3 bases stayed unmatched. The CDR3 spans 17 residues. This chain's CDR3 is CAISEFRLAGSTDTQYF. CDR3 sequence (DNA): TGTGCCATCAGTGAGTTCCGACTAGCGGGGAGCACAGATACGCAGTATTTT.

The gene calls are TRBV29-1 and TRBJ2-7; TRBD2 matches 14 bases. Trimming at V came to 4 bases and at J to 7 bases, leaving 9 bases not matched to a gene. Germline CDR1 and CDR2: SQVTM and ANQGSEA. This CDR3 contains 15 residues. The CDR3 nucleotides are TGCAGCGTTGCAATGGGACTAGCGGGAGTGCGAGAGCAGTACTTC. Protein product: CSVAMGLAGVREQYF.

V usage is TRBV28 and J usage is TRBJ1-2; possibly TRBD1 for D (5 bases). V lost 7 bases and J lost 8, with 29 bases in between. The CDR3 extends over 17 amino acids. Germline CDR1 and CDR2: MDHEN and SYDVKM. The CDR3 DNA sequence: TGTGCCAGCACAAATGGGGGACGACGGCGGGGAGTAGGAGGCTACACCTTC. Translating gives CASTNGGRRRGVGGYTF.

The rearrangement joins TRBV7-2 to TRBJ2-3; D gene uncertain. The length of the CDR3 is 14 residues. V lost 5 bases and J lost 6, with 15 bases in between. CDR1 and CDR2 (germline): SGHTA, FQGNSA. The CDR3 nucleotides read TGTGCCAGCAGCGTCCGGAATAACATGGATACGCAGTATTTT. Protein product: CASSVRNNMDTQYF. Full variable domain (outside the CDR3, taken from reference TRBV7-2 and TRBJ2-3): GAGVSQSPSNKVTEKGKDVELRCDPISGHTALYWYRQSLGQGLEFLIYFQGNSAPDKSGLPSDRFSAERTGGSVSTLTIQRTQQEDSAVYLCASSVRNNMDTQYFGPGTRLTVL.

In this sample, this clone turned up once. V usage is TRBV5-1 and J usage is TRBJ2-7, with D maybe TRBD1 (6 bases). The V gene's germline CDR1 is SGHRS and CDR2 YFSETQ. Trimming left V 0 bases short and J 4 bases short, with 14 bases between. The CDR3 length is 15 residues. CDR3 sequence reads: CASSLDGQQLYEQYF. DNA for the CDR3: TGCGCCAGCAGCTTGGATGGACAGCAGCTTTACGAGCAGTACTTC.

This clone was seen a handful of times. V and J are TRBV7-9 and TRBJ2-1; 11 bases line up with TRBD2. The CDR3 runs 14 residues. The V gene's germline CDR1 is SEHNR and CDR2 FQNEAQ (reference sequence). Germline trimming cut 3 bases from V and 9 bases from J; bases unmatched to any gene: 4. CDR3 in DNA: TGTGCCAGCAGCTTGATCCTAGCGGGGGGTGAGCAGTTCTTC. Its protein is CASSLILAGGEQFF.

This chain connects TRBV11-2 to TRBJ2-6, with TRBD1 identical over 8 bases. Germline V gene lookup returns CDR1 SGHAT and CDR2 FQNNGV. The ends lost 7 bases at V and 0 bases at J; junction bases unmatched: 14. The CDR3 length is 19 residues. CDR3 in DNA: TGTGCCAGCAACAGAGCCGGGACAGGAAGATACTCTGGGGCCAACGTCCTGACTTTC. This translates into CASNRAGTGRYSGANVLTF.

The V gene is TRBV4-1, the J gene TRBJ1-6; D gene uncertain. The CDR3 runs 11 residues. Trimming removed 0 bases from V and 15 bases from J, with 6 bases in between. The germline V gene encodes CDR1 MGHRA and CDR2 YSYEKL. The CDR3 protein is CASSQEGGLHF. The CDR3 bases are TGCGCCAGCAGCCAAGAAGGCGGCCTCCACTTT.

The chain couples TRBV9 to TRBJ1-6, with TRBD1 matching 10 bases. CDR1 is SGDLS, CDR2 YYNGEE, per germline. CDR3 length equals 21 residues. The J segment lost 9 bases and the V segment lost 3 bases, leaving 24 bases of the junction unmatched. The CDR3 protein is CASSAHVNETGGSVGISPLHF. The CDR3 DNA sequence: TGTGCCAGCAGCGCGCATGTGAATGAGACAGGGGGCTCGGTGGGGATTTCACCCCTCCACTTT.

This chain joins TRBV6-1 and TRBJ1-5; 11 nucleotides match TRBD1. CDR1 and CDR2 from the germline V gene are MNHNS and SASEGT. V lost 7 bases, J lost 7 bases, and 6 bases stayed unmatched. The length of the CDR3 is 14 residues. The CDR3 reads CASTLGQGVQPQHF. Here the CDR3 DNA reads TGTGCCAGCACTCTGGGACAGGGGGTACAGCCCCAGCATTTT.